These 21 T cell receptor beta chains came from one sample sequenced in a study of blood T cell repertoires in COVID-19. Only in-frame clones appear in the TCRdb table, and some are missing; sequencing was by immunoSEQ multiplex PCR. The repertoire holds about 400,000 clones, with roughly 88% as singletons. Source material: PBMCs or T cells enriched from blood (not recorded which). These receptors all come from a middle-aged woman with acute COVID-19.

The genes are TRBV29-1 and TRBJ2-1, with D unresolved. The germline V gene encodes CDR1 SQVTM and CDR2 ANQGSEA. The germline V and J ends were trimmed by 7 bases and 6 bases, with 10 bases remaining between them. CDR3 length equals 11 residues. CDR3 nucleotide sequence: TGCAGCGCCCGAGCAGGCAATGAGCAGTTCTTC. Translating gives CSARAGNEQFF.

J is TRBJ2-1 and V is TRBV7-8; TRBD2 agrees at 9 bases. Trimming removed 0 bases from V and 8 bases from J; junction bases left unmatched: 11. The CDR3 sequence is 17 residues long. Germline CDR1 reads SGHVS; CDR2 reads FQNEAQ. The CDR3 DNA reads TGTGCCAGCAGCTTAGCGCTGCCTAGCGGGGTTTCCGATGAGCAGTTCTTC. Its translation: CASSLALPSGVSDEQFF. The full variable domain, with the rest looked up from reference TRBV7-8 and TRBJ2-1, is GAGVSQSPRYKVAKRGQDVALRCDPISGHVSLFWYQQALGQGPEFLTYFQNEAQLDKSGLPSDRFFAERPEGSVSTLKIQRTQQEDSAVYLCASSLALPSGVSDEQFFGPGTRLTVL.

The table lists this clone with a few counts. Other DNA variants within this sample encode the same CDR3. This chain uses TRBV19 with TRBJ2-1; a possible D gene is TRBD2 (5 bases). The CDR3 covers 15 residues. CDR1 is LNHDA, CDR2 SQIVND, per germline (reference sequence). Trimming cost V 6 bases and J 1 base, with 13 bases left between them. The CDR3 sequence: CASRTSGPSYNEQFF. CDR3 DNA: TGTGCCAGTAGGACAAGCGGCCCGTCCTACAATGAGCAGTTCTTC.

The J gene is TRBJ2-5, the V gene TRBV19, with TRBD1 matching 8 bases. The germline V gene has CDR1 LNHDA and CDR2 SQIVND (reference sequence). With V trimmed by 10 bases and J by 5 bases, 3 bases remained unmatched. The CDR3 is 11 residues long. The CDR3 bases are TGTGCCACCGCAGGGGGCGAGACCCAGTACTTC. Translating it yields CATAGGETQYF.

The chain employs TRBV6-4 and TRBJ2-3; D gene ambiguous. The V end was cut by 7 bases, the J end by 4 bases, with 12 bases between. The CDR3 extends over 13 amino acids. Germline CDR1 reads MRHNA; CDR2 reads SNTAGT. The CDR3, as DNA: TGTGCCAGCACCAGAAAGTCGCCAGATACGCAGTATTTT. Encoded protein: CASTRKSPDTQYF.

The chain uses TRBV2 and TRBJ2-1; 10 bases match TRBD1. The CDR3 spans 14 residues. V was clipped by 6 bases and J by 3 bases; unmatched bases: 2. Germline values: CDR1 SNHLY, CDR2 FYNNEI. CDR3 nucleotide sequence: TGTGCCAGCAGGGGGGACAGGGGCTACAATGAGCAGTTCTTC. Amino acids: CASRGDRGYNEQFF.

The gene calls are TRBV27 and TRBJ2-4; D gene uncertain. CDR3 length: 14 residues. Trimming removed 6 bases at V and 8 bases at J, with 17 bases between. Germline V CDR1 and CDR2: MNHEY, SMNVEV (reference sequence). The CDR3 region has the DNA TGTGCCAGCAGAGTTAATGTCCAGTCATACATTCAGTACTTC. Translating gives CASRVNVQSYIQYF.

V is TRBV5-4 and J is TRBJ2-1; D might be TRBD1 (6 bases). This CDR3 contains 12 residues. The V and J ends lost 4 bases and 9 bases respectively, with 11 bases between them. Germline assignment: CDR1 SGHNT and CDR2 YYREEE (reference sequence). This chain's CDR3 is CASSDTGIEQFF. The DNA for the CDR3 is TGTGCCAGCAGCGACACAGGGATTGAGCAGTTCTTC.

The chain carries TRBV6-5 and TRBJ1-2; TRBD1 agrees at 7 bases. With 6 bases clipped from V and 5 bases from J, the junction kept 0 bases outside the gene matches. This CDR3 spans 11 amino acids. The V gene's germline CDR1 is MNHEY and CDR2 SVGAGI. CDR3 DNA sequence: TGTGCCAGCAGGGGACAGTATGGCTACACCTTC. Its translation is CASRGQYGYTF.

This sequence joins TRBV7-2 and TRBJ2-5, with 7 bases aligning to TRBD1. The CDR3 spans 13 residues. Trimming at V came to 8 bases and at J to 1 base, leaving 4 bases not matched to a gene. Germline values: CDR1 SGHTA, CDR2 FQGNSA. The CDR3 loop is CASSGQVQETQYF. For the CDR3, the DNA is TGTGCCAGCTCCGGACAGGTCCAAGAGACCCAGTACTTC.

The chain combines TRBV4-1 with TRBJ2-1; 7 positions match TRBD1. The trim removed 0 bases at V and 4 bases at J, leaving 18 bases unmatched. CDR3 length equals 20 residues. Per the germline V gene, CDR1 is MGHRA and CDR2 is YSYEKL. The DNA for the CDR3 is TGCGCCAGCAGCCAAGATGGAGAGGGAAGGGGGCGATCCGGGTACAATGAGCAGTTCTTC. Amino acids: CASSQDGEGRGRSGYNEQFF.

This rearrangement joins TRBV7-6 to TRBJ2-7; TRBD1 aligns across 7 bases. V trimming: 4 bases; J trimming: 4 bases; junction bases outside the gene matches: 4. The CDR3 extends over 13 amino acids. Germline loops: CDR1 SGHVS, CDR2 FNYEAQ. The CDR3 coding sequence is TGTGCCAGCAGCTCATCGGACAGGTACGAGCAGTACTTC. Translated, it gives CASSSSDRYEQYF.

This chain connects TRBV30 to TRBJ1-5; 7 bases line up with TRBD1. This CDR3 contains 16 residues. The germline gives CDR1 GTSNPN, CDR2 SVGIG (reference sequence). J gave up 0 bases and V 5 bases, and 10 bases lay outside the gene matches. The DNA for the CDR3 is TGTGCCTGGGCCAGAGGGGGCTCCCATAGCAATCAGCCCCAGCATTTT. This encodes CAWARGGSHSNQPQHF.

The chain employs TRBV18 and TRBJ1-3; a weak D match, TRBD1 (6 bases). Trimming took off 3 bases at V and 0 bases at J, with 18 bases between the two ends. This CDR3 is built from 18 residues. Germline CDR1 reads KGHSH; CDR2 reads LQKENI. CDR3 DNA: TGTGCCAGCTCACCTTCCTCTATTGGGACAATCTCTGGAAACACCATATATTTT. Translation gives CASSPSSIGTISGNTIYF.

The chain joins TRBV2 to TRBJ2-2; 8 bases match TRBD2. The ends lost 7 bases at V and 1 base at J; junction bases unmatched: 5. CDR1 is SNHLY, CDR2 FYNNEI, per germline. The CDR3 consists of 15 residues. CDR3 nucleotides: TGTGCCAGCAAGGTGCGGGGGGAGAACACCGGGGAGCTGTTTTTT. It is translated as CASKVRGENTGELFF.

The rearrangement uses TRBV5-1 and TRBJ2-3, with 9 bases matching TRBD2. J gave up 4 bases and V 3 bases, and 3 bases lay outside the gene matches. Germline assignment: CDR1 SGHRS and CDR2 YFSETQ. The CDR3 totals 14 residues. As DNA, the CDR3 is TGCGCCAGCAGCTGGGGGACTAGCCCAGATACGCAGTATTTT. Translating it yields CASSWGTSPDTQYF.

The rearrangement uses TRBV3-1 (or the pseudogene TRBV3-2) and TRBJ2-3; 7 nucleotides line up with TRBD2. This CDR3 is 18 amino acids long. V shed 0 bases and J 7 bases; nucleotides not matched to a gene: 16. Germline assignment: CDR1 LGHDT and CDR2 YNNKEL (reference sequence). The CDR3 sequence is CASSQDEPSGPPPNTQYF. The CDR3 bases are TGTGCCAGCAGCCAAGATGAGCCTAGCGGTCCCCCACCAAATACGCAGTATTTT.

Only one count was recorded for this clone. V gene TRBV5-1 combines with J gene TRBJ1-3; 7 nucleotides line up with TRBD1. After removal of 4 bases from V and 2 bases from J, the junction contained 9 bases not matched to a gene. Germline V gene data show CDR1 as SGHRS and CDR2 as YFSETQ. The CDR3 is 16 amino acids. The CDR3 loop is CASSPWTGTAGNTIYF. The CDR3 nucleotides read TGCGCCAGCAGCCCGTGGACCGGGACAGCTGGAAACACCATATATTTT.

The chain combines TRBV15 with TRBJ2-7, with TRBD1 matching 8 bases. Per the germline V gene, CDR1 is LNHNV and CDR2 is YYDKDF (reference sequence). J gave up 3 bases and V 0 bases, and 4 bases lay outside the gene matches. This CDR3 contains 15 residues. CDR3: CATSREGRGLYEQYF. The CDR3 DNA reads as TGTGCCACCAGCAGAGAAGGCAGGGGGCTCTACGAGCAGTACTTC.

The rearrangement uses TRBV7-9 and TRBJ1-1, with 7 bases identical to TRBD1. The CDR3 spans 16 residues. Germline assignment: CDR1 SEHNR and CDR2 FQNEAQ (reference sequence). The V segment lost 5 bases and the J segment 0 bases; nucleotides outside the gene matches: 9. CDR3 amino acids: CASSAGGQRLNTEAFF. Written as DNA, the CDR3 is TGTGCCAGCAGCGCAGGGGGACAGAGATTGAACACTGAAGCTTTCTTT.

V gene TRBV6-6 combines with J gene TRBJ1-5; 9 nucleotides align to TRBD1. Germline-derived CDR1 and CDR2 are MNHNY and SVGAGI (reference sequence). Trimming cost V 7 bases and J 7 bases; bases outside gene matches: 8. The CDR3 extends over 14 amino acids. CDR3 DNA sequence: TGTGCCAGCACCCCGGGACAGGGACGCCAGCCCCAGCATTTT. Its translation: CASTPGQGRQPQHF.